The entry below gives a single TCR beta chain sequence along with its context. The clone's antigen remains unknown. No per-base quality is available; no much larger clone lies one base away. For sequencing of the TCRbeta CDR3 region, genomic DNA was extracted from the sorted cells. The immunoSEQ Assay was used to sequence the TCRbeta CDR3 regions. TCRdb took this table from immuneACCESS and kept in-frame rearrangements with V and J called. Such tables lack part of the clones; where checked against another copy, unresolved V genes explain under half of the gap, and the rest is unexplained. The sample has 150,000 to 190,000 clones on record, 94% of them singletons. About 0.3% of the sample comes from the top ten. Patients with autoimmune disease history or receiving systemic immunosuppression were excluded from the trial. Peripheral blood for TCR sequencing was collected from all dose cohorts at baseline, on cycle 4 day 1, and on cycle 7 day 1. The samples were drawn from a first-in-human, open-label, multicenter phase I dose-escalation trial of ivuxolimab. The trial enrolled adults with locally advanced or metastatic head and neck squamous cell, hepatocellular, melanoma or renal cell carcinoma. Before TCR sequencing, CD4+ and CD8+ T cells were separately sorted from peripheral blood.

Relative to germline, V is missing 0 bases and J is missing 9 bases, with 6 bases of the junction outside any gene match. Including the terminal cysteine and phenylalanine, the CDR3 comprises 16 residues. Only the CDR3 DNA stays, 48 bases, in frame from base 1. The germline V gene encodes CDR1 SGHRS and CDR2 YFSETQ. This sample is drawn from a study of OX40 agonist ivuxolimab in advanced cancers. General notes on the study: Ivuxolimab was an agonistic, fully human IgG2 monoclonal antibody directed against OX40 (CD134), a costimulatory receptor. The paper covers the monotherapy dose-escalation part of the phase I ivuxolimab trial, which included N ≈ 50 patients. Intravenous ivuxolimab was administered to patients every 2 weeks at six dose levels: 0.01, 0.1, 0.3, 1.5, 3 and 10 mg/kg. The point of sequencing TCRbeta in the periphery was to test whether ivuxolimab changed TCR sequence diversity and drove clonal T-cell expansion. Of the approximately 53 patients in dose escalation, about 20 had hepatocellular carcinoma, roughly 15 had melanoma, 9 had renal cell carcinoma and 9 had head and neck cancer. Partial responses occurred in three dose-escalation patients, of whom one had hepatocellular carcinoma and two had cutaneous melanoma. In the dose-escalation cohort, around four fifths of patients were male, and the mean age was roughly 60 years with a range of roughly 23 to 90. Patients were allowed to have had prior anti-PD-1, anti-PD-L1 or anti-CTLA-4 therapy, and 40% to 45% of the dose-escalation patients had been treated with checkpoint inhibitors.

Study-wide conclusions, independent of this receptor: At doses from 0.1 to 3.0 mg/kg, clonal expansion was seen in both CD4+ and CD8+ blood T cells between baseline and week 6. In the 0.1-3.0 mg/kg groups, partial responders were among the patients with the lowest normalized peripheral clonal expansion, particularly in CD8+ T cells. Low levels of normalized T-cell clonal expansion were also seen in some patients who did not respond. After ivuxolimab, more expanded clones were found on average in CD8+ T cells than in CD4+ T cells. Antigen specificity was not determined for the clonally expanded peripheral T cells.

The chain is assembled from TRBV5-1 and TRBJ2-2, with 12 bases in between that match TRBD1. The clonotype comes from an adult with an advanced solid tumor such as melanoma, head and neck, liver or kidney cancer. Sequenced here: CD4+ or CD8+ T cells sorted from blood, sampled in a trial of the OX40 agonist ivuxolimab. The DNA reads as follows: TGCGCCAGCAGCTTGGTCGGGACAGGGGGCGGCAGGGAGCTGTTTTTT. Translated, this gives CASSLVGTGGGRELFF.